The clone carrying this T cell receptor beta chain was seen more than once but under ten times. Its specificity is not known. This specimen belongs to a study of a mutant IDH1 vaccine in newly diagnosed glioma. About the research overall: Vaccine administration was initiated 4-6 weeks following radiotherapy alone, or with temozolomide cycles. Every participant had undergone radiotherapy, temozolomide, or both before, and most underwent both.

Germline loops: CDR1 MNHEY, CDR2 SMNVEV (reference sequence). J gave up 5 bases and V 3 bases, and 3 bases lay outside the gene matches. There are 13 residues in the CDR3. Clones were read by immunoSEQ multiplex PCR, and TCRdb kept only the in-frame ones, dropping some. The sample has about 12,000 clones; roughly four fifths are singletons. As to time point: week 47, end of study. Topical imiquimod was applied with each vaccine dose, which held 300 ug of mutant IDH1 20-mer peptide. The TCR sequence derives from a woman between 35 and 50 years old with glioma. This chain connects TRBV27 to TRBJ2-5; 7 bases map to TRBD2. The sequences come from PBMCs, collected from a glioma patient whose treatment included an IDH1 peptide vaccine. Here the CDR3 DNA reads TGTGCCAGCAGTTTGACGCGGGAGGAGACCCAGTACTTC. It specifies CASSLTREETQYF.